This T cell receptor (beta chain) originates from a study of identical twins. This CDR3 is 14 amino acids long. V lost 6 bases, J lost 2 bases, and 14 bases lay in between. TCRdb analysed the 5' RACE reads with MiXCR anew, one entry per CDR3 protein. Among under 300,000 distinct CDR3 sequences listed, over 5.5% were seen once. Study results and caveats: Invariant cells of the MAIT and iNKT types might have partly distorted the zero-insertion analyses.

This clonotype was detected a few times. Its antigen is undetermined. This sample also belongs to another study, concerning T cells expressing NK-cell markers.

The chain is built from TRBV12-3 or TRBV12-4 and TRBJ2-7; D tentatively fits TRBD1 or TRBD2 (5 bases each). Sequenced input: CD8+ T cells sorted from blood. This receptor was taken from a woman between 18 and 29 years old in good health. CDR3: CASSSFGGAYEQYF. In nucleotides, the CDR3 is TGTGCCAGCAGCTCCTTTGGGGGTGCCTACGAGCAGTACTTC.